This T cell receptor beta chain was profiled in a study of blood T cell repertoires in COVID-19. The CDR3 runs to 14 residues. Germline V gives CDR1 SGHRS, CDR2 YFSETQ. V lost 5 bases and J lost 3; bases outside the gene matches: 4. Concerning this clone itself: Other nucleotide sequences from this sample produce the same CDR3.

Study processing details: Estimation of nucleated cell counts was performed using reference gene primer amplification. Sequencing used immunoSEQ multiplex PCR; TCRdb keeps in-frame clones, though not all of them. V, J and clone size are taken as reported in that table, and D and trimming were inferred from the DNA itself. The sample has about 150,000 clones; under 95% are singletons. The sequencing input was peripheral blood. This sequence was found in a man aged 50 to 60 with acute or convalescent COVID-19. The rearrangement joins TRBV5-1 to TRBJ1-1; 10 nucleotides align to TRBD1. The CDR3 DNA sequence: TGCGCCAGCAGTCCCGGGACAGGGGACACTGAAGCTTTCTTT. Translation gives CASSPGTGDTEAFF.